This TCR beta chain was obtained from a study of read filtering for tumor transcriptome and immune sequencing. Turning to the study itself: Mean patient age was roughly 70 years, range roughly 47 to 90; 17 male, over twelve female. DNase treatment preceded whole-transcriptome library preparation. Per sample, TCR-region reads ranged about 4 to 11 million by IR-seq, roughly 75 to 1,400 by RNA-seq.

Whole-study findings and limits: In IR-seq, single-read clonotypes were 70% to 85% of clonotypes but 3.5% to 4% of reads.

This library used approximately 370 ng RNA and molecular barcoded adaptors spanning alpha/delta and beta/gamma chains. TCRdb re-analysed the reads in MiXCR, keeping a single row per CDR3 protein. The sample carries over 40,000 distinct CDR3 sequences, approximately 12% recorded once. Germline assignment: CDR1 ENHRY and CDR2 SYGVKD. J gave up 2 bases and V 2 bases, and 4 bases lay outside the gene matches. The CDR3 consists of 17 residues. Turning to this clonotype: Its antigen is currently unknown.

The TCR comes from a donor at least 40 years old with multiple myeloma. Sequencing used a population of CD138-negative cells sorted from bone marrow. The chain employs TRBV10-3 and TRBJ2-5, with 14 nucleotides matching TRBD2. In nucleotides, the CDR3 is TGTGCCATCAGTGAGGGGACTAGCGGGGGATATCAAGAGACCCAGTACTTC. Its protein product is CAISEGTSGGYQETQYF.